This entry lists 8 T cell receptor beta chains sequenced from one sample in a study of shared clonotypes between healthy human individuals (dated by TCRdb to 2018 to 2020). CD8 naive samples consisted of CD45RO-negative cells that were positively selected for CCR7, yielding a CD45RA+CCR7+ population without TemRA cells. Libraries came from the immunoSEQ multiplex PCR assay. Sourced from immuneACCESS, this table was stored by TCRdb with only in-frame sequences that have V and J called. A share of the clones is absent; for the studies checked, an unresolved V gene accounts for under half, and the remainder has no known explanation. This sample comprises about 680,000 clones, about 90% of them detected only once. The top ten constitute approximately 25% of the sample. The specimen sequenced was naive CD8+ T cells sorted from blood. Reading the label with the study, this specimen's cell subset or site is: CD45RA+CCR7+. All receptors derive from a man younger than 45 in good health.

The chain uses TRBV2 and TRBJ2-7; no firm D call. The V gene's germline CDR1 is SNHLY and CDR2 FYNNEI. V was clipped by 1 base and J by 3 bases, with 7 bases between them. The CDR3 length is 13 residues. The CDR3 bases are TGTGCCAGCAGTGAAGAGGGTAGCTACGAGCAGTACTTC. This gives the protein CASSEEGSYEQYF.

This clone was detected only once. The J gene is TRBJ2-1, the V gene TRBV7-9; no reliable D call. The CDR3 spans 14 residues. V was pared by 3 bases and J by 8 bases, with 14 bases between. Per the germline V gene, CDR1 is SEHNR and CDR2 is FQNEAQ (reference sequence). CDR3 nucleotides: TGTGCCAGCAGCTTCTGGGTAGGAAGCGATGAGCAGTTCTTC. Translation: CASSFWVGSDEQFF.

The chain recombines TRBV28 with TRBJ2-2, with D unclear. Germline CDR1 MDHEN, CDR2 SYDVKM. V was pared by 7 bases and J by 3 bases, with 21 bases between. This CDR3 comprises 17 residues. The CDR3 is CASTPLASRDYTGELFF. The CDR3 coding sequence is TGTGCCAGCACCCCCTTGGCATCCAGAGACTACACCGGGGAGCTGTTTTTT.

The chain has TRBV13 and TRBJ2-7; TRBD2 agrees at 8 bases. The germline CDR1 and CDR2 sequences are PRHDT and FYEKMQ (reference sequence). This CDR3 comprises 13 residues. Trimming at V came to 4 bases and at J to 2 bases, leaving 1 base not matched to a gene. For the CDR3, the DNA is TGTGCCAGCAGCTCGGGACTAGCCTACGAGCAGTACTTC. Its translation is CASSSGLAYEQYF.

The chain couples TRBV21-1 to TRBJ2-2; the table names TRBD1, a call not compared with the DNA. TRBV21-1 is a known pseudogene. The CDR3 length is 15 residues. For the CDR3, the DNA is TGTGCCAGCAGCAAAGAGACAGGGGTAGGCGGGGAGCTGTTTTTT. This translates into CASSKETGVGGELFF.

The chain employs TRBV29-1 and TRBJ1-2, with D possibly matching TRBD1 (6 bases). The V gene lost 7 bases and the J gene lost 4 bases, with 13 bases spanning the gap. Germline V lookup: CDR1 SQVTM, CDR2 ANQGSEA. The CDR3 sequence is 12 residues long. The CDR3 here is CSAQQGAYGYTF. DNA of the CDR3: TGCAGCGCCCAACAGGGCGCCTATGGCTACACCTTC.

This clone was counted once. This sequence joins TRBV11-3 and TRBJ2-1, with 8 bases aligning to TRBD1. The CDR3 extends over 14 amino acids. Germline values: CDR1 SGHNT, CDR2 YENEEA. The junction had 5 bases not matched to a gene; V was cut back by 5 bases and J by 5 bases. This CDR3 is CASSTRTGNNEQFF. CDR3 coding DNA: TGTGCCAGCAGCACCCGGACAGGGAACAATGAGCAGTTCTTC.

The chain recombines TRBV5-5 with TRBJ2-1; 9 bases are shared with TRBD1. The J segment lost 8 bases and the V segment lost 3 bases, leaving 6 bases of the junction unmatched. The CDR3 runs to 14 residues. Germline CDR1 is SGHKS and CDR2 is YYEKEE (reference sequence). The CDR3 DNA reads TGTGCCAGCAGCTCCCGGGACAGGGTCGATGAGCAGTTCTTC. Translated: CASSSRDRVDEQFF.